One and the same sample provided the 6 T cell receptor beta chains below, sequenced in a study of spatial heterogeneity in lung cancer (dated by TCRdb to the late 2010s). Beyond this particular receptor, the publication reports: The number of expanded intratumoral alpha and beta TCRs correlated with the tumor nonsynonymous mutation count.

These receptors are not linked to any known antigen. Sample time point, as interpreted from the label and publication: sample taken at primary tumor resection. Libraries were built with 5' RACE. TCRdb lists the instrument as NextSeq 500. Using fastp trimming at Q25 and MiXCR clonotype assembly, TCRdb reanalyzed the public sequencing data and kept in-frame beta chains. Rows matching on CDR3 protein sequence are summarized as one entry with the most common DNA and genes. This sample comprises 100,000 or so distinct CDR3 sequences, 4.4% of them detected only once. 21% of the sample is held by the ten biggest clonotypes. The material was lung tumor tissue, obtained at surgery. The receptor source for this set is a male donor with early-stage non-small cell lung cancer.

This clonotype showed up many times. The chain links TRBV4-1 to TRBJ2-1; 9 nucleotides line up with TRBD1. The CDR3 sequence is 15 residues long. Per germline, CDR1 MGHRA and CDR2 YSYEKL. V lost 3 bases, J lost 5 bases, and 5 bases stayed unmatched. The CDR3: CASSHWTGVHNEQFF. The CDR3, as DNA: TGCGCCAGCAGCCACTGGACAGGGGTACACAATGAGCAGTTCTTC.

This clonotype was seen ten or more times. The J gene is TRBJ1-1, the V gene TRBV28; 7 nucleotides line up with TRBD1. CDR3 length: 13 residues. Germline CDR1 and CDR2: MDHEN and SYDVKM. V shed 6 bases and J 3 bases; nucleotides not matched to a gene: 4. CDR3 DNA: TGTGCCAGCAGCTCAGGGGGTTACACTGAAGCTTTCTTT. It translates to CASSSGGYTEAFF.

The sample holds a few counts of this clonotype. V and J are TRBV7-2 and TRBJ1-5; D not certain. Germline CDR1 is SGHTA and CDR2 is FQGNSA. The V end was cut by 8 bases, the J end by 0 bases, with 8 bases between. CDR3 length equals 13 residues. Here the CDR3 reads CASGRDSNQPQHF. Here the CDR3 DNA reads TGTGCCAGCGGGCGAGATAGCAATCAGCCCCAGCATTTT.

This clonotype was counted at least ten times. The J gene is TRBJ2-7, the V gene TRBV6-6; no clear D gene. The V end lost 0 bases, the J end lost 7 bases, and 4 bases lay between the germline ends. Germline CDR1 reads MNHNY; CDR2 reads SVGAGI (reference sequence). The CDR3 extends over 11 amino acids. CDR3 nucleotide sequence: TGTGCCAGCAGTTACTCGGCGGAGCAGTACTTC. The encoded protein is CASSYSAEQYF.

This clonotype was observed many times. The V and J genes are TRBV20-1 and TRBJ2-1; tentatively, D is TRBD2 (5 bases). Trimming left V 3 bases short and J 7 bases short, with 16 bases between. The CDR3 sequence is 14 residues long. Germline lookup yields CDR1 DFQATT and CDR2 SNEGSKA (reference sequence). Written as DNA, the CDR3 is TGCAGTGCTAGGCCACCGGGTTCGGGAAATGAGCAGTTCTTC. Translated, it gives CSARPPGSGNEQFF.

This clonotype was counted at least ten times. The V and J genes are TRBV9 and TRBJ1-1; D is uncertain. Germline V gene lookup returns CDR1 SGDLS and CDR2 YYNGEE. Trimming cost V 2 bases and J 0 bases, with 11 bases left between them. The CDR3 spans 15 residues. This chain's CDR3 is CASSVSTTMNTEAFF. CDR3 nucleotides: TGTGCCAGCAGCGTCTCGACAACGATGAACACTGAAGCTTTCTTT.